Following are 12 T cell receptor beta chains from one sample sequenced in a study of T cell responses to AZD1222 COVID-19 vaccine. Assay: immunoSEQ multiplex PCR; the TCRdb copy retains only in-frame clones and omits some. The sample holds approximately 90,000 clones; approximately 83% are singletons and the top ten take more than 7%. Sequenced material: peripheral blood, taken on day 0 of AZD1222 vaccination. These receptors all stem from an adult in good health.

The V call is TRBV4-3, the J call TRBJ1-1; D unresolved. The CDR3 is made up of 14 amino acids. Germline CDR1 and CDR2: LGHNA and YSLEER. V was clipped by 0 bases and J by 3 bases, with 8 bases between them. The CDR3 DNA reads TGCGCCAGCAGCCAAGACTTAGGGTACACTGAAGCTTTCTTT. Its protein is CASSQDLGYTEAFF.

This chain's CDR3 is CASSPTQVINEQFF. The CDR3, as DNA: TGTGCCAGTAGTCCCACCCAGGTGATCAATGAGCAGTTCTTC. The chain joins TRBV19 to TRBJ2-1; D gene ambiguous. This CDR3 spans 14 amino acids. Trimming removed 5 bases from V and 6 bases from J, with 14 bases in between. Germline V gene lookup returns CDR1 LNHDA and CDR2 SQIVND (reference sequence).

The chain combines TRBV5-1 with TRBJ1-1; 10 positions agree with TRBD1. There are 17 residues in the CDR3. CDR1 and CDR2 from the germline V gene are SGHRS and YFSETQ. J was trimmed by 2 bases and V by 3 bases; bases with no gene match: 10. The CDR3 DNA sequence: TGCGCCAGCAGCTCCGCAACCCGGGACAGGGGAAACACTGAAGCTTTCTTT. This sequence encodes CASSSATRDRGNTEAFF. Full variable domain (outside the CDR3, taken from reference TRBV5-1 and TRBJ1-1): KAGVTQTPRYLIKTRGQQVTLSCSPISGHRSVSWYQQTPGQGLQFLFEYFSETQRNKGNFPGRFSGRQFSNSRSEMNVSTLELGDSALYLCASSSATRDRGNTEAFFGQGTRLTVV.

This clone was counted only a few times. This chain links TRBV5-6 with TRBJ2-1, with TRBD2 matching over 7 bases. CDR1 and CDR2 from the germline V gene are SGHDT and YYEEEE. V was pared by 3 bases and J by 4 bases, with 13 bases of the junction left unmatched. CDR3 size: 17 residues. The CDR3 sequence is CASSWLPIRGGYNEQFF. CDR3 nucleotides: TGTGCCAGCAGCTGGCTCCCGATCCGGGGAGGGTACAATGAGCAGTTCTTC.

The CDR3 nucleotides are TGTGCCAGCAGCTTGGGCATTGGGTTGGTACAGGGTCCCCCTACCGGGGAGCTGTTTTTT. This codes for CASSLGIGLVQGPPTGELFF. V usage is TRBV5-5 and J usage is TRBJ2-2; a possible D gene is TRBD1 (6 bases). V lost 0 bases and J lost 5, with 26 bases in between. Germline-derived CDR1 and CDR2 are SGHKS and YYEKEE (reference sequence). The length of the CDR3 is 20 residues.

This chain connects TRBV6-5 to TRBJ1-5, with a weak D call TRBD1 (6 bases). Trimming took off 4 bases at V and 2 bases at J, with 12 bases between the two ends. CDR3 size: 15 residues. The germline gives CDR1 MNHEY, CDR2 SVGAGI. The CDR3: CASSLTGEGNQPQHF. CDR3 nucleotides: TGTGCCAGCAGTTTGACAGGCGAGGGCAATCAGCCCCAGCATTTT.

CDR3 loop: CASGGLDMGFSYNEQFF. CDR3 DNA sequence: TGCGCCAGCGGAGGCCTCGACATGGGATTCTCCTACAATGAGCAGTTCTTC. The rearrangement uses TRBV4-1 and TRBJ2-1, with TRBD2 as a possible D gene (5 bases). Trimming took off 8 bases at V and 0 bases at J, with 20 bases between the two ends. Germline loops: CDR1 MGHRA, CDR2 YSYEKL. The CDR3 contains 17 residues.

Here the CDR3 reads CASSPPTGGHYEQYF. CDR3 coding DNA: TGTGCCAGCTCACCACCAACAGGGGGCCACTACGAGCAGTACTTC. This chain uses TRBV18 with TRBJ2-7; 9 bases align to TRBD1. This CDR3 is 15 amino acids long. V dropped 0 bases and J dropped 3; count of bases not matched to a gene: 3. Germline lookup yields CDR1 KGHSH and CDR2 LQKENI.

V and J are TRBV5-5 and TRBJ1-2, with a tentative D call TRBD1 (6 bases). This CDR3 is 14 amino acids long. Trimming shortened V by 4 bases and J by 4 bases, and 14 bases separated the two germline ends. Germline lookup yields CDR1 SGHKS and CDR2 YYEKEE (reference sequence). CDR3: CASSDDRFFYGYTF. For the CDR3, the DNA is TGTGCCAGCAGCGACGACAGGTTTTTCTATGGCTACACCTTC.

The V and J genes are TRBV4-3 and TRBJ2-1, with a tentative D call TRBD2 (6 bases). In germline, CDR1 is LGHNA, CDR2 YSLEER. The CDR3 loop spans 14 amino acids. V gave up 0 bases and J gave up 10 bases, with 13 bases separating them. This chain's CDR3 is CASSQDRGGWEQFF. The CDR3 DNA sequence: TGCGCCAGCAGCCAAGATCGTGGGGGGTGGGAGCAGTTCTTC.

For the CDR3, the DNA is TGTGCCAGCAGCTTACGTTTCATACCCCTACAGGTTGGCTATGGCTACACCTTC. It yields the protein CASSLRFIPLQVGYGYTF. The V gene is TRBV28, the J gene TRBJ1-2; D is perhaps TRBD1 (5 bases). The CDR3 is made up of 18 amino acids. Trimming cost V 6 bases and J 4 bases, with 27 bases left between them. Looked up from germline, CDR1 is MDHEN and CDR2 is SYDVKM.

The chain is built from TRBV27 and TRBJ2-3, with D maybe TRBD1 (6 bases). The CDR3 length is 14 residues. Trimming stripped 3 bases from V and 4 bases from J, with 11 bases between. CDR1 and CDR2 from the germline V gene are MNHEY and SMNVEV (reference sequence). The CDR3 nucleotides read TGTGCCAGCAGTTTTAGGGGGTCGGCAGATACGCAGTATTTT. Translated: CASSFRGSADTQYF.